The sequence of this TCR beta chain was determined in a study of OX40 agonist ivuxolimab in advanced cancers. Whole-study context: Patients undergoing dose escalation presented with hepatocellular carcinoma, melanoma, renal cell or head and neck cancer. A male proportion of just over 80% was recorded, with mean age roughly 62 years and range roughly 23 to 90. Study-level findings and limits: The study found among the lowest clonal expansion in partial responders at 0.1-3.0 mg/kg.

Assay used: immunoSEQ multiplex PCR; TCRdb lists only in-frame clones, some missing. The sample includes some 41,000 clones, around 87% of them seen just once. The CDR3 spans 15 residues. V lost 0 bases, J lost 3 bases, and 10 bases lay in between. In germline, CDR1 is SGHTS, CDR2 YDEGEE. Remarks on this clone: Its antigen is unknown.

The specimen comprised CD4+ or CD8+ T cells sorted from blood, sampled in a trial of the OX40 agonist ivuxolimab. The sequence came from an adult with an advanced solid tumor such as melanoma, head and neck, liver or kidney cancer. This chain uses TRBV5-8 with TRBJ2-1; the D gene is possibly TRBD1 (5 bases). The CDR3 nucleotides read TGTGCCAGCAGCTTGGGTCAGGGAAGCTACAATGAGCAGTTCTTC. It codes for CASSLGQGSYNEQFF. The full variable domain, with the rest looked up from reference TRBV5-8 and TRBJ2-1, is EAGVTQSPTHLIKTRGQQATLRCSPISGHTSVYWYQQALGLGLQFLLWYDEGEERNRGNFPPRFSGRQFPNYSSELNVNALELEDSALYLCASSLGQGSYNEQFFGPGTRLTVL.